The 27 T cell receptor beta chains in this list originate from one sample, sequenced in a study of shared clonotypes between healthy human individuals. Measured with immunoSEQ multiplex PCR; TCRdb has only the in-frame clones, and not every one. There are 2 million to 2.5 million clones in the sample; roughly 90% occur only once, and more than 0.35% lies in the top ten. The source material was naive CD4+ T cells from PBMCs. The subset is: CD45RA+ positively selected. These receptors came from a man younger than 35 in good health. Some clones in this sample may be carry-over from other donors' samples.

This chain connects TRBV13 to TRBJ2-3, with a weak D call TRBD2 (5 bases). Germline V gene data show CDR1 as PRHDT and CDR2 as FYEKMQ (reference sequence). V dropped 5 bases and J dropped 2 bases, with 14 bases sitting between them. This CDR3 contains 15 residues. CDR3 region: CASSKTAGFTDTQYF. In DNA, the CDR3 is TGTGCCAGCAGCAAGACGGCGGGTTTCACAGATACGCAGTATTTT.

The chain combines TRBV18 with TRBJ1-3; D is ambiguous. Trimming stripped 0 bases from V and 0 bases from J, with 15 bases between. There are 18 residues in the CDR3. CDR1 and CDR2 from the germline V gene are KGHSH and LQKENI. The CDR3 reads CASSPPNGDPSSGNTIYF. In DNA form, the CDR3 reads TGTGCCAGCTCACCACCGAATGGGGATCCTAGCTCTGGAAACACCATATATTTT.

This clone appeared once. The V and J genes are TRBV2 and TRBJ2-1; D is possibly TRBD1 (6 bases). The ends were cut back, 7 bases at V and 7 bases at J, with 17 bases in the middle. The CDR3 runs to 14 residues. Germline assignment: CDR1 SNHLY and CDR2 FYNNEI. The CDR3 sequence: CASIQGRGENEQFF. CDR3 nucleotides: TGTGCCAGCATCCAGGGGAGAGGAGAAAATGAGCAGTTCTTC.

The rearrangement uses TRBV6-5 and TRBJ2-6, with 8 positions matching TRBD2. The CDR3 loop spans 15 amino acids. From germline, CDR1 is MNHEY and CDR2 SVGAGI. Germline trimming cut 5 bases from V and 2 bases from J; bases unmatched to any gene: 2. CDR3 in amino acids: CASSPGGAGANVLTF. The CDR3 DNA is TGTGCCAGCAGTCCCGGGGGGGCTGGGGCCAACGTCCTGACTTTC.

Concerning this clone: The sample holds other DNA sequences that translate to the same CDR3. J is TRBJ2-7 and V is TRBV6-5; TRBD1 or TRBD2 may be the D gene (5 bases each). The CDR3 consists of 12 residues. V was trimmed by 6 bases and J by 4 bases, leaving 10 bases between them. Germline V lookup: CDR1 MNHEY, CDR2 SVGAGI. This chain's CDR3 is CASSPGAYEQYF. The CDR3 DNA follows: TGTGCCAGCAGCCCCGGGGCGTACGAGCAGTACTTC.

V and J are TRBV5-1 and TRBJ2-7; D possibly uses TRBD1 or TRBD2 (5 bases each). The length of the CDR3 is 16 residues. V was cut by 4 bases and J by 2 bases, with 19 bases left in between. In germline, CDR1 is SGHRS, CDR2 YFSETQ. The CDR3 is CASSTYSGTVTYEQYF. CDR3 nucleotide sequence: TGCGCCAGCAGCACATACTCCGGGACGGTAACCTACGAGCAGTACTTC. The variable domain in full, completed from reference TRBV5-1 and TRBJ2-7, reads KAGVTQTPRYLIKTRGQQVTLSCSPISGHRSVSWYQQTPGQGLQFLFEYFSETQRNKGNFPGRFSGRQFSNSRSEMNVSTLELGDSALYLCASSTYSGTVTYEQYFGPGTRLTVT.

This sequence joins TRBV6-1 and TRBJ2-3; D call uncertain. The CDR3 has 12 amino acids. V was clipped by 4 bases and J by 5 bases, with 7 bases between them. The germline gives CDR1 MNHNS, CDR2 SASEGT. The CDR3: CASSVRRDTQYF. The CDR3, as DNA: TGTGCCAGCAGTGTTAGAAGAGATACGCAGTATTTT.

DNA for the CDR3: TGCAGCGTTGGGGACAGGGTTAGAGAAAACATTCAGTACTTC. This encodes CSVGDRVRENIQYF. The chain is built from TRBV29-1 and TRBJ2-4; the match to TRBD1 covers 9 bases. The junction had 6 bases not matched to a gene; V was cut back by 4 bases and J by 5 bases. This CDR3 region has 14 residues. The germline V gene has CDR1 SQVTM and CDR2 ANQGSEA. The full variable domain, completed using reference TRBV29-1 and TRBJ2-4, is SAVISQKPSRDICQRGTSLTIQCQVDSQVTMMFWYRQQPGQSLTLIATANQGSEATYESGFVIDKFPISRPNLTFSTLTVSNMSPEDSSIYLCSVGDRVRENIQYFGAGTRLSVL.

Remarks on this clone: The sample contains more than one DNA sequence encoding this CDR3. The CDR3 is CASSYSGGDQPQHF. Here the CDR3 DNA reads TGTGCCAGCAGTTACAGCGGGGGCGATCAGCCCCAGCATTTT. J is TRBJ1-5 and V is TRBV6-5; tentatively, D is TRBD1 (6 bases). The CDR3 sequence is 14 residues long. The germline CDR1 and CDR2 sequences are MNHEY and SVGAGI. V lost 2 bases and J 5 bases, leaving 10 bases between the germline ends.

The rearrangement joins TRBV28 to TRBJ2-6, with 7 bases matching TRBD1. Germline lookup yields CDR1 MDHEN and CDR2 SYDVKM. The CDR3 has 17 amino acids. The V gene end was trimmed by 5 bases and the J gene end by 0 bases; junction bases not matched to a gene: 7. The CDR3 DNA reads as TGTGCCAGCAGTAAGGGACAGTACCGCTCTGGGGCCAACGTCCTGACTTTC. The encoded protein is CASSKGQYRSGANVLTF.

V gene TRBV4-1 combines with J gene TRBJ2-2; tentative D call: TRBD2 (6 bases). V shed 4 bases and J shed 5 bases, with 14 bases lying between them. Germline loops: CDR1 MGHRA, CDR2 YSYEKL. This CDR3 has 15 amino acids. In DNA, the CDR3 is TGCGCCAGCAGCCTCGGGCTAGCGTTGACCGGGGAGCTGTTTTTT. It translates to CASSLGLALTGELFF.

The V and J genes are TRBV2 and TRBJ1-5, with 7 bases fitting TRBD1. The V and J ends lost 3 bases and 1 base, in that order; junction bases with no gene match: 3. Germline values: CDR1 SNHLY, CDR2 FYNNEI. This CDR3 region has 15 residues. CDR3 nucleotide sequence: TGTGCCAGCAGTGACTCGGGACAGAGCAATCAGCCCCAGCATTTT. Translation gives CASSDSGQSNQPQHF. The complete variable domain, with remaining parts taken from reference TRBV2 and TRBJ1-5, reads EPEVTQTPSHQVTQMGQEVILRCVPISNHLYFYWYRQILGQKVEFLVSFYNNEISEKSEIFDDQFSVERPDGSNFTLKIRSTKLEDSAMYFCASSDSGQSNQPQHFGDGTRLSIL.

The chain links TRBV7-9 to TRBJ2-5, with 9 nucleotides matching TRBD2. V lost 2 bases to trimming and J lost 5 bases; unmatched junction nucleotides: 9. The CDR3 has 16 amino acids. Per germline, CDR1 SEHNR and CDR2 FQNEAQ (reference sequence). The CDR3 reads CASSLRKPREGETQYF. The CDR3 DNA reads TGTGCCAGCAGCTTAAGGAAGCCGCGGGAGGGGGAGACCCAGTACTTC.

This chain uses TRBV28 with TRBJ2-2; possibly TRBD2 for D (5 bases). Trimming pared 3 bases from V and 5 bases from J, leaving 13 bases between. Germline lookup yields CDR1 MDHEN and CDR2 SYDVKM. The CDR3 contains 15 residues. The CDR3 DNA follows: TGTGCCAGCAGTTTCTACAGCGGTCGGACCGGGGAGCTGTTTTTT. Amino acids: CASSFYSGRTGELFF.

Notes on this clone: Other DNA sequences in this specimen translate into the identical CDR3. This sequence joins TRBV6-1 and TRBJ2-2; no reliable D call. Trimming took 4 bases from V and 2 from J, leaving 5 bases between them. Germline V CDR1 and CDR2: MNHNS, SASEGT. The CDR3 runs to 13 residues. DNA for the CDR3: TGTGCCAGCAGTGTGACAAACACCGGGGAGCTGTTTTTT. It is translated as CASSVTNTGELFF.

The chain has TRBV28 and TRBJ2-7; 10 bases line up with TRBD1. V was clipped by 6 bases and J by 5 bases; unmatched bases: 7. CDR3 length: 14 residues. CDR1 and CDR2 from the germline V gene are MDHEN and SYDVKM. The CDR3 coding sequence is TGTGCCAGCAGCCTACCGGGACAGGGGAACGAGCAGTACTTC. Encoded protein: CASSLPGQGNEQYF.

The chain recombines TRBV18 with TRBJ2-2; D not certain. V lost 5 bases and J 6 bases, leaving 13 bases between the germline ends. Germline CDR1 is KGHSH and CDR2 is LQKENI. This CDR3 has 14 residues. Here the CDR3 DNA reads TGTGCCAGCTCAGCCCCGGTCCGTGCCGGGGAGCTGTTTTTT. It is translated as CASSAPVRAGELFF.

V usage is TRBV28 and J usage is TRBJ2-1, with D perhaps TRBD2 (5 bases). The CDR3 consists of 18 residues. Germline loops: CDR1 MDHEN, CDR2 SYDVKM. V was cut by 7 bases and J by 4 bases, with 26 bases left in between. Here the CDR3 reads CASTTIWGVDRTYNEQFF. The CDR3 DNA is TGTGCCAGCACCACCATATGGGGAGTAGATCGGACGTACAATGAGCAGTTCTTC. Full variable domain (outside the CDR3, taken from reference TRBV28 and TRBJ2-1): DVKVTQSSRYLVKRTGEKVFLECVQDMDHENMFWYRQDPGLGLRLIYFSYDVKMKEKGDIPEGYSVSREKKERFSLILESASTNQTSMYLCASTTIWGVDRTYNEQFFGPGTRLTVL.

V usage is TRBV19 and J usage is TRBJ1-1; 9 bases are a match to TRBD1. This CDR3 is built from 12 residues. Germline-derived CDR1 and CDR2 are LNHDA and SQIVND (reference sequence). V lost 11 bases to trimming and J lost 7 bases; unmatched junction nucleotides: 8. CDR3 DNA: TGTGCCTCTACGGACAGGGGAGTTGAAGCTTTCTTT. Translated: CASTDRGVEAFF.

The rearrangement joins TRBV7-2 to TRBJ1-2; D not resolved. Germline assignment: CDR1 SGHTA and CDR2 FQGNSA. The CDR3 is made up of 14 amino acids. V lost 4 bases and J lost 3, with 12 bases in between. CDR3 residues: CASSSTLVDYGYTF. In nucleotides, the CDR3 is TGTGCCAGCAGCTCGACACTCGTCGACTATGGCTACACCTTC.

The chain recombines TRBV5-4 with TRBJ1-1; tentatively, D is TRBD1 (6 bases). In germline, CDR1 is SGHNT, CDR2 YYREEE (reference sequence). This CDR3 is built from 14 residues. V was pared by 4 bases and J by 8 bases, with 18 bases between. CDR3 coding DNA: TGTGCCAGCAGCCTCAGGGGTTTGGGGTTAGAAGCTTTCTTT. The encoded protein is CASSLRGLGLEAFF.

This clone appeared once. This chain joins TRBV30 and TRBJ2-3; 7 bases map to TRBD2. V lost 5 bases and J lost 6; bases outside the gene matches: 5. The germline V gene has CDR1 GTSNPN and CDR2 SVGIG (reference sequence). This CDR3 region has 12 residues. The CDR3 sequence: CAWGGSSDTQYF. The CDR3 DNA follows: TGTGCCTGGGGCGGGAGTAGTGATACGCAGTATTTT. The full variable domain, rest sourced from reference TRBV30 and TRBJ2-3, is SQTIHQWPATLVQPVGSPLSLECTVEGTSNPNLYWYRQAAGRGLQLLFYSVGIGQISSEVPQNLSASRPQDRQFILSSKKLLLSDSGFYLCAWGGSSDTQYFGPGTRLTVL.

The genes are TRBV28 and TRBJ1-1; D remains ambiguous. V shed 10 bases and J shed 5 bases, with 17 bases lying between them. There are 13 residues in the CDR3. CDR1 is MDHEN, CDR2 SYDVKM, per germline. The CDR3 DNA is TGTGCCACCTTAGTTCCGCTGGGGACTGAAGCTTTCTTT. Its protein is CATLVPLGTEAFF.

The CDR3 here is CASSIRQRETQYF. As DNA, the CDR3 is TGTGCCAGTAGTATACGTCAGCGGGAGACCCAGTACTTC. The rearrangement uses TRBV19 and TRBJ2-5; D possibly corresponds to TRBD2 (5 bases). Germline CDR1 is LNHDA and CDR2 is SQIVND (reference sequence). The CDR3 has 13 residues. The V and J ends lost 2 bases and 5 bases respectively, with 9 bases between them.

The V and J genes are TRBV7-2 and TRBJ1-1; D perhaps matches TRBD1 (6 bases). CDR1 and CDR2 from the germline V gene are SGHTA and FQGNSA. There are 12 residues in the CDR3. V lost 1 base and J lost 10, with 10 bases in between. CDR3 amino acids: CASSLGGARAFF. The CDR3 DNA is TGTGCCAGCAGCTTAGGGGGGGCGCGAGCTTTCTTT.

V is TRBV28 and J is TRBJ1-4, with 7 positions matching TRBD1. Germline values: CDR1 MDHEN, CDR2 SYDVKM. The CDR3 sequence is 17 residues long. With 1 base clipped from V and 0 bases from J, the junction kept 5 bases outside the gene matches. CDR3 coding DNA: TGTGCCAGCAGTTTATATGACAGGGTTGCAACTAATGAAAAACTGTTTTTT. As protein: CASSLYDRVATNEKLFF.

V gene TRBV5-6 combines with J gene TRBJ2-3; 11 bases fit TRBD1. The CDR3 runs 16 residues. The V and J ends lost 0 bases and 5 bases, in that order; junction bases with no gene match: 5. CDR1 is SGHDT, CDR2 YYEEEE, per germline. The CDR3 reads CASSLERTGGIDTQYF. The CDR3 DNA reads TGTGCCAGCAGCTTGGAACGGACAGGGGGCATAGATACGCAGTATTTT.